This T cell receptor (beta chain) was identified during a study of shared clonotypes between healthy human individuals. Study information: Per donor, CD8 memory used one plate, CD8 naive used two, CD4 memory used three and CD4 naive used three.

The CDR3 contains 14 residues. Germline CDR1 MGHRA, CDR2 YSYEKL. V was clipped by 3 bases and J by 9 bases, with 17 bases between them. Sorted-subset replicate PCR reactions contained 200 ng DNA, corresponding to some 28,000 T cell genomes. TCRdb keeps only in-frame clones here, not all; method: immunoSEQ multiplex PCR. The table lists under 2,500,000 clones, under 97% of them singletons. The rearrangement joins TRBV4-1 to TRBJ2-5; D might be TRBD1 (5 bases). The TCR sequence derives from a man aged 18 to 30 in good health. Sequencing was done on a sample of naive CD4+ T cells sorted from blood. Indicated subset: CD45RA+ positively selected. The CDR3 DNA reads as TGCGCCAGCAGCCAGCCGGTCTTTGGGGCCGCCCAGTACTTC. Protein: CASSQPVFGAAQYF.